The 32 T cell receptor beta chains reported below all come from one sample, sequenced in a study of control samples from healthy donors and cancer patients. Produced via immunoSEQ multiplex PCR; TCRdb's table is partial and in-frame only. There are approximately 100,000 clones in the sample; around 89% occur only once, and approximately 8.3% lies in the top ten. The source material was blood. The source of these receptors is a man aged 30 to 39 in good health.

The CDR3 nucleotides read TGTGCCACCAGCAGACTAGCGGGAGCTGGCACCGGGGAGCTGTTTTTT. Encoded protein: CATSRLAGAGTGELFF. J is TRBJ2-2 and V is TRBV15; 10 bases fit TRBD2. Germline V gene lookup returns CDR1 LNHNV and CDR2 YYDKDF (reference sequence). The CDR3 is 16 amino acids. The V and J ends lost 2 bases and 4 bases, in that order; junction bases with no gene match: 4.

This clone has just one count. The CDR3 here is CASRRLPNTGELFF. In nucleotides, the CDR3 is TGTGCCAGCAGGCGACTACCTAACACCGGGGAGCTGTTTTTT. The V gene is TRBV27, the J gene TRBJ2-2; TRBD2 is a possible D gene (5 bases). Per the germline V gene, CDR1 is MNHEY and CDR2 is SMNVEV (reference sequence). This CDR3 region has 14 residues. The V end was cut by 6 bases, the J end by 2 bases, with 10 bases between.

The rearrangement joins TRBV27 to TRBJ2-1; 9 bases map to TRBD2. V lost 8 bases, J lost 13 bases, and 15 bases stayed unmatched. CDR1 MNHEY and CDR2 SMNVEV come from the germline V gene (reference sequence). This CDR3 region has 14 residues. This chain's CDR3 is CASRLLAGGAQQFF. CDR3 in DNA: TGTGCCAGCCGATTACTAGCGGGCGGGGCGCAACAGTTCTTC.

The chain has TRBV5-4 and TRBJ2-2; TRBD1 aligns across 7 bases. Trimming took 9 bases from V and 1 from J; bases not matched to a gene: 6. The CDR3 length is 14 residues. The germline V gene has CDR1 SGHNT and CDR2 YYREEE (reference sequence). The CDR3 DNA reads as TGTGCCACCCGACAGGGTAGGAACACCGGGGAGCTGTTTTTT. Its protein is CATRQGRNTGELFF.

The J gene is TRBJ1-2, the V gene TRBV4-3; TRBD1 might be the D (6 bases). The CDR3 length is 15 residues. Per germline, CDR1 LGHNA and CDR2 YSLEER. V dropped 4 bases and J dropped 8 bases, with 20 bases sitting between them. The CDR3 loop is CASSRPSEQGQGYTF. In nucleotides, the CDR3 is TGCGCCAGCAGCCGACCCTCAGAACAGGGACAAGGCTACACCTTC.

This clone was seen only a few times. The chain carries TRBV7-2 and TRBJ1-6; maybe TRBD1 (6 bases). Per the germline V gene, CDR1 is SGHTA and CDR2 is FQGNSA. The CDR3 is 13 amino acids. V lost 3 bases, J lost 8 bases, and 8 bases lay in between. The CDR3 DNA reads TGTGCCAGCAGCTTTCAGGGGTATTCACCCCTCCACTTT. This encodes CASSFQGYSPLHF.

The gene calls are TRBV5-5 and TRBJ1-4; no clear D. Trimming removed 0 bases at V and 1 base at J, with 7 bases between. This CDR3 is 15 amino acids long. The V gene's germline CDR1 is SGHKS and CDR2 YYEKEE (reference sequence). The CDR3 sequence: CASSLVGGTNEKLFF. The CDR3 bases are TGTGCCAGCAGCTTGGTTGGTGGAACTAATGAAAAACTGTTTTTT. The full variable domain, with the rest looked up from reference TRBV5-5 and TRBJ1-4, is DAGVTQSPTHLIKTRGQQVTLRCSPISGHKSVSWYQQVLGQGPQFIFQYYEKEERGRGNFPDRFSARQFPNYSSELNVNALLLGDSALYLCASSLVGGTNEKLFFGSGTQLSVL.

The chain is built from TRBV27 and TRBJ2-3; D is unclear. CDR1 and CDR2 from the germline V gene are MNHEY and SMNVEV (reference sequence). The CDR3 is made up of 14 amino acids. V shed 3 bases and J shed 5 bases, with 12 bases lying between them. The CDR3 loop reads CASSLSSFGDTQYF. In DNA form, the CDR3 reads TGTGCCAGCAGTTTGTCGTCCTTCGGAGATACGCAGTATTTT.

V usage is TRBV28 and J usage is TRBJ1-5; TRBD1 is a possible D gene (5 bases). Germline V lookup: CDR1 MDHEN, CDR2 SYDVKM. The germline V and J ends were trimmed by 2 bases and 7 bases, with 9 bases remaining between them. The CDR3 contains 13 residues. CDR3 sequence (DNA): TGTGCCAGCAGTTTAAGGGGTGGACAGCCCCAGCATTTT. As protein: CASSLRGGQPQHF.

The V call is TRBV7-8, the J call TRBJ2-1; 10 nucleotides align to TRBD2. CDR1 is SGHVS and CDR2 is FQNEAQ in the germline V gene. After removal of 1 base from V and 5 bases from J, the junction contained 5 bases not matched to a gene. The length of the CDR3 is 16 residues. CDR3 amino acids: CASSLDASGRDNEQFF. The CDR3 DNA is TGTGCCAGCAGCTTAGACGCGAGCGGGAGGGACAATGAGCAGTTCTTC.

CDR3 region: CASSQVFTGGNTEAFF. The DNA of the CDR3 is TGTGCCAGCAGCCAAGTCTTTACAGGGGGGAACACTGAAGCTTTCTTT. The chain couples TRBV3-1 (or the pseudogene TRBV3-2) to TRBJ1-1; 8 nucleotides align to TRBD1. V lost 1 base, J lost 1 base, and 5 bases stayed unmatched. Germline V lookup: CDR1 LGHDT, CDR2 YNNKEL (reference sequence). The CDR3 extends over 16 amino acids.

J is TRBJ1-1 and V is TRBV6-1, with unresolved D. The CDR3 loop spans 11 amino acids. CDR1 and CDR2 (germline): MNHNS, SASEGT. Trimming cost V 2 bases and J 8 bases, with 6 bases left between them. The CDR3 sequence: CASSEFREAFF. The CDR3 coding sequence is TGTGCCAGCAGTGAATTTAGGGAAGCTTTCTTT.

The chain's CDR3 is CASSPTRTGFGQPQHF. In nucleotides, the CDR3 is TGTGCCAGCTCACCGACCCGGACAGGGTTCGGGCAGCCCCAGCATTTT. The genes are TRBV18 and TRBJ1-5, with 8 bases lining up with TRBD1. CDR1 and CDR2 (germline): KGHSH, LQKENI. Germline trimming cut 3 bases from V and 7 bases from J; bases unmatched to any gene: 11. This CDR3 is 16 amino acids long.

This chain connects TRBV27 to TRBJ2-4; perhaps TRBD1 as D (5 bases). Germline CDR1 is MNHEY and CDR2 is SMNVEV (reference sequence). This CDR3 spans 12 amino acids. Trimming cost V 0 bases and J 8 bases, with 5 bases left between them. The CDR3 DNA sequence: TGTGCCAGCAGTTTATCGGGGCACATTCAGTACTTC. Translated, it gives CASSLSGHIQYF.

This sequence joins TRBV12-3 or TRBV12-4 and TRBJ2-5; no reliable D call. The CDR3 runs 12 residues. V lost 1 base, J lost 5 bases, and 5 bases lay in between. This CDR3 reads CASSLDRETQYF. The CDR3 nucleotides read TGTGCCAGCAGTTTAGATCGTGAGACCCAGTACTTC.

This chain connects TRBV15 to TRBJ2-1; 7 bases line up with TRBD2. This CDR3 contains 17 residues. Trimming at V came to 7 bases and at J to 4 bases, leaving 16 bases not matched to a gene. Germline V gene sequence: CDR1 LNHNV, CDR2 YYDKDF (reference sequence). In nucleotides, the CDR3 is TGTGCCACCACGGAGCGGGATGCAACCATCAGATACAATGAGCAGTTCTTC. Encoded protein: CATTERDATIRYNEQFF. The full variable domain, its missing parts supplied by reference TRBV15 and TRBJ2-1, is DAMVIQNPRYQVTQFGKPVTLSCSQTLNHNVMYWYQQKSSQAPKLLFHYYDKDFNNEADTPDNFQSRRPNTSFCFLDIRSPGLGDTAMYLCATTERDATIRYNEQFFGPGTRLTVL.

The chain has TRBV9 and TRBJ2-1; 9 bases map to TRBD2. The CDR3 length is 16 residues. V gave up 0 bases and J gave up 7 bases; unmatched junction bases: 8. Germline V lookup: CDR1 SGDLS, CDR2 YYNGEE. The DNA of the CDR3 is TGTGCCAGCAGCGTAGGCGGGGGGGCCTTGTTTAATGAGCAGTTCTTC. It yields the protein CASSVGGGALFNEQFF.

This rearrangement joins TRBV27 to TRBJ2-2, with D uncertain. With 2 bases removed from V and 3 bases from J, the gap between germline ends came to 7 bases. CDR1 is MNHEY and CDR2 is SMNVEV in the germline V gene (reference sequence). The CDR3 sequence is 14 residues long. The CDR3 region is CASSLGQHTGELFF. CDR3 in DNA: TGTGCCAGCAGTTTAGGGCAGCACACCGGGGAGCTGTTTTTT.

The chain is built from TRBV27 and TRBJ2-1, with 13 bases aligning to TRBD2. The junction had 5 bases not matched to a gene; V was cut back by 5 bases and J by 1 base. Germline CDR1 MNHEY, CDR2 SMNVEV (reference sequence). This CDR3 spans 17 amino acids. In nucleotides, the CDR3 is TGTGCCAGCAGTAGAGGGACTAGCGGGGAGTCCTACAATGAGCAGTTCTTC. Its protein is CASSRGTSGESYNEQFF.

The chain has TRBV19 and TRBJ1-1, with D uncertain. This CDR3 contains 11 residues. The germline V gene has CDR1 LNHDA and CDR2 SQIVND (reference sequence). V was cut by 8 bases and J by 3 bases, with 7 bases left in between. CDR3 DNA: TGTGCCAGTGGTGAGGACACTGAAGCTTTCTTT. This codes for CASGEDTEAFF.

The rearrangement links TRBV19 to TRBJ1-2; tentatively, D is TRBD1 (5 bases). V lost 10 bases, J lost 5 bases, and 11 bases lay in between. Germline loops: CDR1 LNHDA, CDR2 SQIVND (reference sequence). This CDR3 spans 11 amino acids. CDR3 DNA sequence: TGTGCCACCACACGGGGGTATGGCTACACCTTC. The encoded protein is CATTRGYGYTF.

This chain joins TRBV24-1 and TRBJ2-1; D is possibly TRBD2 (5 bases). CDR1 KGHDR and CDR2 SFDVKD come from the germline V gene. This CDR3 has 12 amino acids. Trimming pared 5 bases from V and 6 bases from J, leaving 7 bases between. The CDR3 spells CATSVRGNEQFF. In nucleotides, the CDR3 is TGTGCCACCAGTGTCCGGGGCAATGAGCAGTTCTTC.

The V call is TRBV29-1, the J call TRBJ1-2, with D hard to call. Germline CDR1 SQVTM, CDR2 ANQGSEA. Trimming took off 0 bases at V and 5 bases at J, with 10 bases between the two ends. This CDR3 is built from 13 residues. The CDR3 nucleotides read TGCAGCGTTGAAGATCGGGGAATTTATGGCTACACCTTC. This codes for CSVEDRGIYGYTF.

This sequence joins TRBV4-3 and TRBJ2-7, with TRBD2 as a possible D gene (6 bases). The CDR3 contains 17 residues. In germline, CDR1 is LGHNA, CDR2 YSLEER. The V gene lost 1 base and the J gene lost 3 bases, with 19 bases spanning the gap. CDR3 sequence (DNA): TGCGCCAGCAGCCAAGGGCCGGCCCCTAGCGTTTTCTACGAGCAGTACTTC. Its translation: CASSQGPAPSVFYEQYF.

The chain couples TRBV28 to TRBJ2-3; the match to TRBD2 covers 10 bases. Germline CDR1 reads MDHEN; CDR2 reads SYDVKM. After removal of 4 bases from V and 3 bases from J, the junction contained 16 bases not matched to a gene. This CDR3 is built from 19 residues. The CDR3 DNA follows: TGTGCCAGCAGTTCCTCTCTCCTCGGGACTAGCGATCGGACAGATACGCAGTATTTT. It specifies CASSSSLLGTSDRTDTQYF. Based on the CDR3 plus reference TRBV28 and TRBJ2-3, the full variable domain is DVKVTQSSRYLVKRTGEKVFLECVQDMDHENMFWYRQDPGLGLRLIYFSYDVKMKEKGDIPEGYSVSREKKERFSLILESASTNQTSMYLCASSSSLLGTSDRTDTQYFGPGTRLTVL.

Note on this clone: An end of the junction does not agree with germline; a read error may underlie this. This sequence joins TRBV2 and TRBJ1-2; D is undetermined. Germline V gene data show CDR1 as SNHLY and CDR2 as FYNNEI. This CDR3 has 10 amino acids. The CDR3 DNA sequence: TGTGCCAGCAGTGGGGAACTCAAGGTCTTC. It specifies CASSGELKVF.

The genes are TRBV12-5 and TRBJ2-7, with TRBD1 matching 9 bases. The CDR3 covers 17 residues. The V segment lost 0 bases and the J segment 4 bases; nucleotides outside the gene matches: 10. Germline V gene lookup returns CDR1 LGHNT and CDR2 FRNRAP. CDR3 loop: CASGLVLLGTGSYEQYF. The CDR3 nucleotides read TGTGCTAGTGGTTTGGTGCTCTTAGGGACAGGGTCTTACGAGCAGTACTTC.

V is TRBV6-5 and J is TRBJ1-5; no definite D call. Trimming removed 7 bases at V and 0 bases at J, with 4 bases between. Germline CDR1 is MNHEY and CDR2 is SVGAGI. The CDR3 loop spans 12 amino acids. As DNA, the CDR3 is TGTGCCAGCACCGGTAGCAATCAGCCCCAGCATTTT. Translated, it gives CASTGSNQPQHF.

This clone was counted between two and nine times. The gene calls are TRBV6-5 and TRBJ2-7; 7 bases agree with TRBD1. CDR3 length equals 15 residues. J was trimmed by 5 bases and V by 0 bases; bases with no gene match: 7. Germline values: CDR1 MNHEY, CDR2 SVGAGI. The chain's CDR3 is CASSYSHRGYHEQYF. The DNA of the CDR3 is TGTGCCAGCAGTTACTCGCACAGGGGATACCACGAGCAGTACTTC.

J is TRBJ2-1 and V is TRBV14; 10 bases line up with TRBD1. This CDR3 comprises 15 residues. V dropped 4 bases and J dropped 2; count of bases not matched to a gene: 2. Germline V lookup: CDR1 SGHDN, CDR2 FVKESK. CDR3 in amino acids: CASSLGQGAYNEQFF. The CDR3 DNA reads as TGTGCCAGCAGCCTCGGACAGGGGGCCTACAATGAGCAGTTCTTC.

CDR3 bases: TGTGCCAGTACTAGGACTAGCGGGGGCACTTACAATGAGCAGTTCTTC. Translation: CASTRTSGGTYNEQFF. This rearrangement joins TRBV19 to TRBJ2-1, with 13 nucleotides matching TRBD2. The CDR3 has 16 amino acids. The V gene's germline CDR1 is LNHDA and CDR2 SQIVND (reference sequence). V lost 7 bases, J lost 4 bases, and 7 bases stayed unmatched.

This clone appeared a single time. The J gene is TRBJ2-3, the V gene TRBV5-5; D is unresolved. Deletions cut 3 bases from V and 3 bases from J, with 26 bases between. The CDR3 loop spans 19 amino acids. In germline, CDR1 is SGHKS, CDR2 YYEKEE (reference sequence). The CDR3 DNA reads as TGTGCCAGCAGCTCTGCGACGAACCTTGGACCGTGGAGAACAGATACGCAGTATTTT. Amino acids: CASSSATNLGPWRTDTQYF.